This TCR beta chain was sequenced in a study of cytomegalovirus exposure and HLA in healthy donors. Study-wide results and caveats: In a later analysis, HLA-associated beta chains showed higher expansion and lower generation probabilities than comparable chains. Cytomegalovirus association was assigned to 150 to 200 TCR beta chains. The later analysis indicated that the majority of CMV-associated TCR beta chains appeared HLA-restricted. Later analysis reportedly placed an Asian-associated ancestry cluster below the roughly 690-donor mean in N-insertions.

Turning to this clone: Its matching antigen is unknown.

PCR amplification relied on 60 Vbeta primers (plus 13 Jbeta primers). Method: immunoSEQ multiplex PCR; TCRdb's copy keeps in-frame clones and lacks some. Of 150,000 to 200,000 clones listed, about 79% were seen once; the top ten hold less than 2.5%. Germline CDR1 is MNHEY and CDR2 is SVGAGI. V trimming: 7 bases; J trimming: 5 bases; junction bases outside the gene matches: 6. This CDR3 is built from 15 residues. The sequenced material came from PBMCs. The receptor was derived from a woman aged 45 to 65 in good health and CMV-seronegative. The V and J genes are TRBV6-5 and TRBJ2-5; TRBD2 matches 14 bases. The CDR3 here is CASNRLAGGRETQYF. CDR3 sequence (DNA): TGTGCCAGCAATCGACTAGCGGGAGGGCGGGAGACCCAGTACTTC.